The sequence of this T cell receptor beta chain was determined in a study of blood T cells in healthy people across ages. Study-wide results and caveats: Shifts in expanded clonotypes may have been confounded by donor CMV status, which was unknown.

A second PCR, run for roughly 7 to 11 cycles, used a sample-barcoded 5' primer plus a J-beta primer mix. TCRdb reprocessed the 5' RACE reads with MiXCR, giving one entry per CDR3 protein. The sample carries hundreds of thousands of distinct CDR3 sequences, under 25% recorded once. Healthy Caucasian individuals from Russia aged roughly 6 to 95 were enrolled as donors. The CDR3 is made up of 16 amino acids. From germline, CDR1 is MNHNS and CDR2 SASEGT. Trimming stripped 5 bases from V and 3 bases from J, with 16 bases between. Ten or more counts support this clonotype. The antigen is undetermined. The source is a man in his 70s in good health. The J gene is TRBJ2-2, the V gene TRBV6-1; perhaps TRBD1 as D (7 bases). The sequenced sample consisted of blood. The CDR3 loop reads CASSSGGLGDTGELFF. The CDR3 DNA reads TGTGCCAGCAGTTCAGGGGGGCTGGGGGACACCGGGGAGCTGTTTTTT.